The rows below give T cell receptor beta chains drawn from one sample of a study of blood T cell repertoires in COVID-19. Using immunoSEQ multiplex PCR, the repertoire was profiled, and TCRdb retains in-frame clones only, with some absent. The table includes about 220,000 clones, approximately 84% detected once. Sequencing input: peripheral blood. Source of these receptors: a man aged 35 to 55 with active or convalescent COVID-19. Both conserved end residues are part of each CDR3. The order of the fields is J gene, D gene, V gene, clone size, CDR3 DNA, CDR3 protein. A D gene is named only where the DNA matches it firmly. Only part of the rows carry a size: once, few, many, or a class if the clone is expanded.

j_gene: TRBJ1-5; d_gene: .; v_gene: TRBV27; abundance: .; CDR3nt: TGTGCCAGCAGTTTATTATCCCAGGGGAACAATCAGCCCCAGCATTTT; CDR3aa: CASSLLSQGNNQPQHF
j_gene: TRBJ1-1; d_gene: .; v_gene: TRBV5-4; abundance: .; CDR3nt: TGTGCCACCCACAGGGCGGGAGTCACTGAAGCTTTCTTT; CDR3aa: CATHRAGVTEAFF
j_gene: TRBJ1-2; d_gene: .; v_gene: TRBV28; abundance: .; CDR3nt: TGTGCCAGCAACTTGGCGGCCAGCGGCTACACCTTC; CDR3aa: CASNLAASGYTF
j_gene: TRBJ2-3; d_gene: TRBD2; v_gene: TRBV5-1; abundance: .; CDR3nt: TGCGCCAGCAGCCGCGGACTAGCGGGACGGGGGTGGATGGACACAGATACGCAGTATTTT; CDR3aa: CASSRGLAGRGWMDTDTQYF
j_gene: TRBJ2-4; d_gene: TRBD2; v_gene: TRBV7-8; abundance: .; CDR3nt: TGTGCCAGCAGCTCGGCGGGGGGGCCTATAGGCGCAGCCAAAAACATTCAGTACTTC; CDR3aa: CASSSAGGPIGAAKNIQYF
j_gene: TRBJ1-1; d_gene: .; v_gene: TRBV5-1; abundance: .; CDR3nt: TGCGCCAGCAGCTTAGATGGGGGCTGGATGAACACTGAAGCTTTCTTT; CDR3aa: CASSLDGGWMNTEAFF
j_gene: TRBJ1-2; d_gene: .; v_gene: TRBV7-9; abundance: .; CDR3nt: TGTGCCAGCAGCTTAGTTGGCGGCAGCGGAAACTATGGCTACACCTTC; CDR3aa: CASSLVGGSGNYGYTF
j_gene: TRBJ2-4; d_gene: TRBD1; v_gene: TRBV29-1; abundance: once; CDR3nt: TGCAGCGGTCGGGACAGGGGTACAAACATTCAGTACTTC; CDR3aa: CSGRDRGTNIQYF
j_gene: TRBJ2-7; d_gene: TRBD2; v_gene: TRBV11-2; abundance: .; CDR3nt: TGTGCCAGCAGCACCTCTAGCGGGAACCCCTACGAGCAGTACTTC; CDR3aa: CASSTSSGNPYEQYF
j_gene: TRBJ2-3; d_gene: TRBD2; v_gene: TRBV28; abundance: .; CDR3nt: TGTGCCGGGGGGGTAGCAAGCACAGATACGCAGTATTTT; CDR3aa: CAGGVASTDTQYF
j_gene: TRBJ2-2; d_gene: TRBD2; v_gene: TRBV9; abundance: .; CDR3nt: TGTGCCAGCAGCATAGCGGGGGTAGACACCGGGGAGCTGTTTTTT; CDR3aa: CASSIAGVDTGELFF
j_gene: TRBJ2-7; d_gene: .; v_gene: TRBV9; abundance: .; CDR3nt: TGTGCCAGCAGGGGCCCCAGCTCCTACGAGCAGTACTTC; CDR3aa: CASRGPSSYEQYF
j_gene: TRBJ2-7; d_gene: TRBD1; v_gene: TRBV4-1; abundance: .; CDR3nt: TGCGCCAGCAGCCAAGGGACAGGGGACTACGAGCAGTACTTC; CDR3aa: CASSQGTGDYEQYF
j_gene: TRBJ1-1; d_gene: .; v_gene: TRBV24-1; abundance: few; CDR3nt: TGTGCCACCAGTGGTAACAATTTGAACACTGAAGCTTTCTTT; CDR3aa: CATSGNNLNTEAFF
j_gene: TRBJ1-2; d_gene: .; v_gene: TRBV7-6; abundance: .; CDR3nt: TGTGCCAGCAGCTCGATAACAGGGAACTATGGCTACACCTTC; CDR3aa: CASSSITGNYGYTF
j_gene: TRBJ1-2; d_gene: .; v_gene: TRBV7-3; abundance: .; CDR3nt: TGTGCCAGCAGCTTTACCCATTTAGTCGTTGGTGGCTACACCTTC; CDR3aa: CASSFTHLVVGGYTF
j_gene: TRBJ1-5; d_gene: .; v_gene: TRBV3-1/TRBV3-2; abundance: .; CDR3nt: TGTGCCAGCAGCCGGGGCGGCAATCAGCCCCAGCATTTT; CDR3aa: CASSRGGNQPQHF
j_gene: TRBJ1-1; d_gene: .; v_gene: TRBV11-2; abundance: .; CDR3nt: TGTGCCAGCAGCTTAGACCCGGGGACTGAAGCTTTCTTT; CDR3aa: CASSLDPGTEAFF
j_gene: TRBJ2-1; d_gene: TRBD1; v_gene: TRBV7-9; abundance: .; CDR3nt: TGTGCCAGCAGCTTAGATGTACTCGGGGACAGGGGGCGCATCAATGAGCAGTTCTTC; CDR3aa: CASSLDVLGDRGRINEQFF
j_gene: TRBJ2-3; d_gene: .; v_gene: TRBV9; abundance: .; CDR3nt: TGTGCCAGCAGCGCACGGACAGCCAACCTTTTCACAGATACGCAGTATTTT; CDR3aa: CASSARTANLFTDTQYF
j_gene: TRBJ1-2; d_gene: TRBD1; v_gene: TRBV6-1; abundance: .; CDR3nt: TGTGCCAGCAGTGATGCACAGGGGGCGGAGATCTATGGCTACACCTTC; CDR3aa: CASSDAQGAEIYGYTF
j_gene: TRBJ2-7; d_gene: TRBD2; v_gene: TRBV28; abundance: .; CDR3nt: TGTGCCAGCAGGGGGGGGTCCGACGAGCAGTACTTC; CDR3aa: CASRGGSDEQYF
j_gene: TRBJ1-2; d_gene: .; v_gene: TRBV5-8; abundance: .; CDR3nt: TGTGCCAGCAGGCCGGTGGGAGTTCCCTATGGCTACACCTTC; CDR3aa: CASRPVGVPYGYTF
j_gene: TRBJ2-1; d_gene: TRBD2; v_gene: TRBV28; abundance: .; CDR3nt: TGTGCCAGCAGTTTAACCGGGACTAGCGGGGGGATTGAGCAGTTCTTC; CDR3aa: CASSLTGTSGGIEQFF
j_gene: TRBJ2-5; d_gene: .; v_gene: TRBV15; abundance: .; CDR3nt: TGTGCCACCAGCAGAGTGGGAGTTCAAGAGACCCAGTACTTC; CDR3aa: CATSRVGVQETQYF
j_gene: TRBJ1-3; d_gene: .; v_gene: TRBV5-6; abundance: .; CDR3nt: TGTGCCAGCAGCCCACGCTACCAGACAGTGAGAGGTGGAAACACCATATATTTT; CDR3aa: CASSPRYQTVRGGNTIYF
j_gene: TRBJ1-6; d_gene: .; v_gene: TRBV27; abundance: .; CDR3nt: TGTGCCAGCAGGCCGACAGGAGTGAGGGATTCACCCCTCCACTTT; CDR3aa: CASRPTGVRDSPLHF
j_gene: TRBJ2-3; d_gene: TRBD2; v_gene: TRBV5-1; abundance: .; CDR3nt: TGCGCCAGCAGCTTGCCTAGCGGGGGACCCAGCACAGATACGCAGTATTTT; CDR3aa: CASSLPSGGPSTDTQYF
j_gene: TRBJ1-4; d_gene: TRBD1; v_gene: TRBV28; abundance: .; CDR3nt: TGTGCCAGCAGTTTGGGGGGACAGGATGAAAAACTGTTTTTT; CDR3aa: CASSLGGQDEKLFF
j_gene: TRBJ2-7; d_gene: TRBD1; v_gene: TRBV4-1; abundance: .; CDR3nt: TGCGCCAGCAGTTACCGGGACAGGTACTACGAGCAGTACTTC; CDR3aa: CASSYRDRYYEQYF
j_gene: TRBJ1-1; d_gene: .; v_gene: TRBV3-1/TRBV3-2; abundance: .; CDR3nt: TGTGCCAGCAGCCAGGGGCCCGGTGAAGCTTTCTTT; CDR3aa: CASSQGPGEAFF
j_gene: TRBJ2-7; d_gene: TRBD1; v_gene: TRBV7-9; abundance: .; CDR3nt: TGTGCCAGCAGCGTAGAACTTAAAGGGACAGGGTCCTACGAGCAGTACTTC; CDR3aa: CASSVELKGTGSYEQYF
j_gene: TRBJ2-7; d_gene: TRBD1; v_gene: TRBV2; abundance: .; CDR3nt: TGTGCCAGCAGGCCGGGACAGGGTATATACGAGCAGTACTTC; CDR3aa: CASRPGQGIYEQYF
j_gene: TRBJ1-6; d_gene: TRBD1; v_gene: TRBV28; abundance: .; CDR3nt: TGTGCCAGCAGCCTGGACAGGGGAAATTCACCCCTCCACTTT; CDR3aa: CASSLDRGNSPLHF
j_gene: TRBJ2-3; d_gene: TRBD2; v_gene: TRBV6-5; abundance: .; CDR3nt: TGTGCCAGCAGTTACTCTGGGCTAGCGGCTAAAGATACGCAGTATTTT; CDR3aa: CASSYSGLAAKDTQYF
j_gene: TRBJ1-1; d_gene: TRBD1; v_gene: TRBV19; abundance: .; CDR3nt: TGTGCCATTAGGGACAGGGGAAAGAACACTGAAGCTTTCTTT; CDR3aa: CAIRDRGKNTEAFF
j_gene: TRBJ1-1; d_gene: TRBD1; v_gene: TRBV5-1; abundance: .; CDR3nt: TGCGCCAGCAGCTTATCGCGACAGGGATCAAACACTGAAGCTTTCTTT; CDR3aa: CASSLSRQGSNTEAFF
j_gene: TRBJ1-4; d_gene: .; v_gene: TRBV5-6; abundance: .; CDR3nt: TGTGCCAGCAGCTTGTGGGACTTCTATGAAAAACTGTTTTTT; CDR3aa: CASSLWDFYEKLFF
j_gene: TRBJ1-1; d_gene: .; v_gene: TRBV12-3/TRBV12-4; abundance: .; CDR3nt: TGTGCCAGCAGGAGATCAGGGGTTCCTGAAGCTTTCTTT; CDR3aa: CASRRSGVPEAFF
j_gene: TRBJ2-2; d_gene: TRBD1; v_gene: TRBV19; abundance: once; CDR3nt: TGTGCCAGTAGTATAGAAACTCGAAGACAGGGGGCGCACGGTGCCGGGGAGCTGTTTTTT; CDR3aa: CASSIETRRQGAHGAGELFF
j_gene: TRBJ2-7; d_gene: .; v_gene: TRBV5-1; abundance: .; CDR3nt: TGCGCCAGCAGCTTTTCCGGCATCTGGCAGGGTCCCGAGCGGGCTGGAAGAAGATCCTACGAGCAGTACTTC; CDR3aa: CASSFSGIWQGPERAGRRSYEQYF
j_gene: TRBJ2-7; d_gene: TRBD1; v_gene: TRBV5-4; abundance: .; CDR3nt: TGTGCCAGCAGCCCAGGATGGACAGGGGGCTACGAGCAGTACTTC; CDR3aa: CASSPGWTGGYEQYF
j_gene: TRBJ2-3; d_gene: TRBD2; v_gene: TRBV4-1; abundance: once; CDR3nt: TGCGCCAGCAGTTTGGGGGGGACGACAGATACGCAGTATTTT; CDR3aa: CASSLGGTTDTQYF
j_gene: TRBJ2-7; d_gene: TRBD1; v_gene: TRBV7-2; abundance: .; CDR3nt: TGTGCCAGCAGCGAGGACAGGGTTCGAGGAGAGCAGTACTTC; CDR3aa: CASSEDRVRGEQYF
j_gene: TRBJ2-2; d_gene: .; v_gene: TRBV28; abundance: .; CDR3nt: TGTGCCAGCTGTTCCCCGGGATCCACCGGGGAGCTGTTTTTT; CDR3aa: CASCSPGSTGELFF
j_gene: TRBJ2-7; d_gene: TRBD2; v_gene: TRBV5-1; abundance: .; CDR3nt: TGCGCCAGCAGCTTGGGGGTCGGGAGGTCCTACGAGCAGTACTTC; CDR3aa: CASSLGVGRSYEQYF
j_gene: TRBJ2-5; d_gene: TRBD2; v_gene: TRBV4-2; abundance: .; CDR3nt: TGTGCCAGCAGTCCCGGACTAGCGGATTTACAAGAGACCCAGTACTTC; CDR3aa: CASSPGLADLQETQYF
j_gene: TRBJ2-2; d_gene: TRBD2; v_gene: TRBV28; abundance: .; CDR3nt: TGTGCCAGCAGTTCTAGCGGGAGGGCCGCCACCGGGGAGCTGTTTTTT; CDR3aa: CASSSSGRAATGELFF
j_gene: TRBJ1-5; d_gene: .; v_gene: TRBV28; abundance: .; CDR3nt: TGTGCCACCCGGGGGGGCAATCAGCCCCAGCATTTT; CDR3aa: CATRGGNQPQHF
j_gene: TRBJ1-1; d_gene: .; v_gene: TRBV5-4; abundance: .; CDR3nt: TGTGCCAGCAGCTGGGGGGGACGGTCGCACACTGAAGCTTTCTTT; CDR3aa: CASSWGGRSHTEAFF